The rows below give T cell receptor beta chains drawn from one sample of a study of blood T cell repertoires in COVID-19. Some clones are missing from TCRdb's copy, which holds only in-frame ones; the method was immunoSEQ multiplex PCR. The sample yields about 15,000 clones, less than 90% seen once. Specimen: peripheral blood. The receptor source for this set is a woman in her 70s in a cohort sampled during active or convalescent COVID-19. Both conserved end residues are part of each CDR3. A D gene is named only where the DNA matches it firmly. For some rows the clone size is stated as once, few or many, or as a class when expanded; others skip it.

size: NA; D: TRBD2; V: TRBV5-1; J: TRBJ2-1; CDR3: CASSPGGAGEQFF; DNA: TGCGCCAGCAGTCCCGGGGGGGCAGGGGAGCAGTTCTTC
size: NA; D: TRBD1; V: TRBV19; J: TRBJ2-5; CDR3: CASSIFGGQGVETQYF; DNA: TGTGCCAGTAGTATCTTTGGAGGACAGGGAGTTGAGACCCAGTACTTC
size: NA; D: TRBD1; V: TRBV2; J: TRBJ1-4; CDR3: CASSRSGQGAGEKLFF; DNA: TGTGCCAGCAGTCGATCGGGACAGGGGGCAGGGGAAAAACTGTTTTTT
size: NA; D: NA; V: TRBV3-1/TRBV3-2; J: TRBJ1-2; CDR3: CASSQTAGGVNGYTF; DNA: TGTGCCAGCAGCCAAACCGCCGGGGGTGTTAATGGCTACACCTTC
size: NA; D: TRBD2; V: TRBV15; J: TRBJ2-1; CDR3: CATSRPPGTSGGGFHNEQFF; DNA: TGTGCCACCAGCAGACCCCCCGGGACTAGCGGGGGGGGGTTCCACAATGAGCAGTTCTTC
size: NA; D: NA; V: TRBV28; J: TRBJ1-2; CDR3: CASSHGGAPKGYTF; DNA: TGTGCCAGCAGCCATGGGGGGGCCCCAAAAGGCTACACCTTC
size: NA; D: TRBD1; V: TRBV10-3; J: TRBJ1-1; CDR3: CAISEGDRGTLGTEAFF; DNA: TGTGCCATCAGTGAGGGTGACAGGGGGACCTTGGGCACTGAAGCTTTCTTT
size: NA; D: NA; V: TRBV28; J: TRBJ2-1; CDR3: CASSPAFYRDNEQFF; DNA: TGTGCCAGCAGTCCTGCATTCTACAGAGACAATGAGCAGTTCTTC
size: NA; D: TRBD1; V: TRBV27; J: TRBJ2-1; CDR3: CASTADRAYNEQFF; DNA: TGTGCCAGCACCGCTGACAGGGCCTACAATGAGCAGTTCTTC
size: NA; D: NA; V: TRBV19; J: TRBJ2-3; CDR3: CASSSRSYTDTQYF; DNA: TGTGCCAGTAGCTCTCGGTCGTACACAGATACGCAGTATTTT
size: NA; D: TRBD2; V: TRBV5-5; J: TRBJ2-1; CDR3: CASSLRTSGGAEQFF; DNA: TGTGCCAGCAGCTTGCGGACTAGCGGGGGGGCCGAGCAGTTCTTC
size: NA; D: TRBD2; V: TRBV6-6; J: TRBJ2-1; CDR3: CASRGTSPYNEQFF; DNA: TGTGCCAGCAGGGGGACTAGCCCCTACAATGAGCAGTTCTTC
size: NA; D: TRBD2; V: TRBV28; J: TRBJ2-7; CDR3: CASVTSGPYEQYF; DNA: TGTGCCAGCGTCACTAGCGGTCCCTACGAGCAGTACTTC
size: NA; D: NA; V: TRBV6-6; J: TRBJ1-2; CDR3: CASSYSPGQGYTF; DNA: TGTGCCAGCAGTTACTCGCCGGGTCAGGGCTACACCTTC
size: NA; D: TRBD1; V: TRBV6-6; J: TRBJ2-7; CDR3: CASSYGQAISYEQYF; DNA: TGTGCCAGCAGTTACGGACAGGCCATATCCTACGAGCAGTACTTC
size: NA; D: NA; V: TRBV4-3; J: TRBJ2-3; CDR3: CASSQQGNTDTQYF; DNA: TGCGCCAGCAGCCAACAGGGGAACACAGATACGCAGTATTTT
size: NA; D: NA; V: TRBV11-2; J: TRBJ1-4; CDR3: CASSAYRTTNEKLFF; DNA: TGTGCCAGCAGCGCCTACCGTACAACTAATGAAAAACTGTTTTTT
size: NA; D: NA; V: TRBV18; J: TRBJ2-2; CDR3: CASSPSVNGELFF; DNA: TGTGCCAGCTCACCATCGGTGAACGGGGAGCTGTTTTTT
size: NA; D: TRBD1; V: TRBV30; J: TRBJ1-6; CDR3: CAWTPADRGSNSPLHF; DNA: TGTGCCTGGACACCCGCGGACAGGGGCTCTAATTCACCCCTCCACTTT
size: NA; D: NA; V: TRBV27; J: TRBJ1-1; CDR3: CASSRIGVNTEAFF; DNA: TGTGCCAGCAGTCGCATCGGGGTCAACACTGAAGCTTTCTTT
size: few; D: NA; V: TRBV6-5; J: TRBJ1-1; CDR3: CASSYRPGSAHTEAFF; DNA: TGTGCCAGCAGTTACAGGCCAGGGTCAGCCCACACTGAAGCTTTCTTT
size: NA; D: NA; V: TRBV3-1/TRBV3-2; J: TRBJ1-3; CDR3: CASSQSMAYGQFGNTIYF; DNA: TGTGCCAGCAGCCAATCGATGGCCTATGGACAGTTTGGAAACACCATATATTTT
size: NA; D: NA; V: TRBV5-1; J: TRBJ2-3; CDR3: CASSLAFTDTQYF; DNA: TGCGCCAGCAGCTTGGCTTTCACAGATACGCAGTATTTT
size: NA; D: NA; V: TRBV30; J: TRBJ2-7; CDR3: CAWRVAGLVSSYEQYF; DNA: TGTGCCTGGAGGGTCGCGGGACTCGTGAGCTCCTACGAGCAGTACTTC
size: medium-sized; D: TRBD2; V: TRBV11-2; J: TRBJ2-2; CDR3: CASSSMGAGGAGELFF; DNA: TGTGCCAGCAGCTCCATGGGAGCGGGAGGCGCCGGGGAGCTGTTTTTT
size: NA; D: NA; V: TRBV15; J: TRBJ2-2; CDR3: CATSAAAGPRELFF; DNA: TGTGCCACCAGCGCAGCGGCGGGTCCCCGGGAGCTGTTTTTT
size: NA; D: TRBD2; V: TRBV19; J: TRBJ2-1; CDR3: CASSISPRLAVGNEQFF; DNA: TGTGCCAGTAGTATATCGCCCCGACTAGCAGTAGGCAATGAGCAGTTCTTC
size: NA; D: NA; V: TRBV6-1; J: TRBJ1-3; CDR3: CASSEGGSGNTIYF; DNA: TGTGCCAGCAGTGAGGGGGGGTCCGGCAACACCATATATTTT
size: NA; D: TRBD2; V: TRBV4-3; J: TRBJ2-1; CDR3: CASSLFSGDDNEQFF; DNA: TGCGCCAGCAGCCTATTTAGCGGGGACGACAATGAGCAGTTCTTC
size: NA; D: TRBD1; V: TRBV13; J: TRBJ1-2; CDR3: CASSRGQLSYGYTF; DNA: TGTGCCAGCAGTAGGGGACAGCTCTCTTATGGCTACACCTTC
size: once; D: NA; V: TRBV4-3; J: TRBJ1-2; CDR3: CASSQQTGGNYGYTF; DNA: TGCGCCAGCAGCCAACAGACAGGAGGAAACTATGGCTACACCTTC
size: NA; D: NA; V: TRBV7-2; J: TRBJ2-1; CDR3: CASSLAYGVQFF; DNA: TGTGCCAGCAGCCTGGCATACGGGGTGCAGTTCTTC
size: NA; D: NA; V: TRBV5-4; J: TRBJ1-4; CDR3: CASSLALDSANEKLFF; DNA: TGTGCCAGCAGCTTGGCCCTGGACAGCGCTAATGAAAAACTGTTTTTT
size: once; D: TRBD2; V: TRBV14; J: TRBJ2-3; CDR3: CASSQGGAGGPQDTQYF; DNA: TGTGCCAGCAGCCAAGGGGGAGCGGGGGGCCCCCAGGATACGCAGTATTTT
size: NA; D: TRBD1; V: TRBV9; J: TRBJ2-1; CDR3: CASSLRTGTGEQFF; DNA: TGTGCCAGCAGCCTCCGGACGGGGACAGGGGAGCAGTTCTTC
size: NA; D: TRBD1; V: TRBV29-1; J: TRBJ1-2; CDR3: CSVDRDRYNYGYTF; DNA: TGCAGCGTTGACAGGGACAGGTACAACTATGGCTACACCTTC
size: few; D: NA; V: TRBV7-9; J: TRBJ1-1; CDR3: CASRREGSGTEAFF; DNA: TGTGCCAGCAGGAGGGAGGGGTCGGGCACTGAAGCTTTCTTT
size: NA; D: TRBD2; V: TRBV19; J: TRBJ2-3; CDR3: CASRRTSGGFTDTQYF; DNA: TGTGCCAGTAGAAGGACTAGCGGGGGATTCACAGATACGCAGTATTTT
size: NA; D: TRBD1; V: TRBV6-6; J: TRBJ1-5; CDR3: CASSPDRGRGQPQHF; DNA: TGTGCCAGCAGCCCGGACAGGGGGCGGGGACAGCCCCAGCATTTT
size: NA; D: NA; V: TRBV3-1/TRBV3-2; J: TRBJ1-6; CDR3: CASSPLQYNSPLHF; DNA: TGTGCCAGCAGTCCCCTCCAGTATAATTCACCCCTCCACTTT
size: NA; D: NA; V: TRBV6-6; J: TRBJ1-6; CDR3: CASRPGFGSPLHF; DNA: TGTGCCAGCAGGCCAGGGTTTGGGTCACCCCTCCACTTT
size: NA; D: TRBD1; V: TRBV7-2; J: TRBJ2-2; CDR3: CASRRGDRGTTGELFF; DNA: TGTGCCAGCAGGAGGGGGGACAGGGGCACCACCGGGGAGCTGTTTTTT
size: once; D: TRBD1; V: TRBV5-1; J: TRBJ2-1; CDR3: CASSLLTGGAYNEQFF; DNA: TGCGCCAGCAGCTTGTTAACAGGGGGAGCCTACAATGAGCAGTTCTTC
size: NA; D: TRBD1; V: TRBV3-1/TRBV3-2; J: TRBJ1-5; CDR3: CASSHTGDNQPQHF; DNA: TGTGCCAGCAGCCATACAGGGGACAATCAGCCCCAGCATTTT
size: NA; D: TRBD1; V: TRBV27; J: TRBJ2-6; CDR3: CASSSRDRGTGANVLTF; DNA: TGTGCCAGCAGTTCCCGGGACAGGGGTACTGGGGCCAACGTCCTGACTTTC
size: NA; D: NA; V: TRBV28; J: TRBJ2-3; CDR3: CASSLSSGGDTQYF; DNA: TGTGCCAGCAGTTTATCCTCCGGGGGAGATACGCAGTATTTT
size: NA; D: TRBD1; V: TRBV7-8; J: TRBJ1-5; CDR3: CASSLGYRDRDYQPQHF; DNA: TGTGCCAGCAGCTTAGGCTATCGGGACAGAGATTATCAGCCCCAGCATTTT
size: NA; D: TRBD2; V: TRBV11-2; J: TRBJ2-7; CDR3: CASSFRPSPLAVGPYEQYF; DNA: TGTGCCAGCAGCTTCCGACCTAGCCCGCTAGCGGTGGGACCCTACGAGCAGTACTTC
size: NA; D: NA; V: TRBV28; J: TRBJ1-3; CDR3: CASSTSQRVGNTIYF; DNA: TGTGCCAGCAGTACTTCCCAGAGGGTGGGAAACACCATATATTTT
size: NA; D: TRBD2; V: TRBV19; J: TRBJ2-1; CDR3: CASSGWRGGFYNEQFF; DNA: TGTGCCAGTAGTGGGTGGCGGGGGGGCTTCTACAATGAGCAGTTCTTC
size: once; D: NA; V: TRBV7-2; J: TRBJ2-2; CDR3: CASSLESRTNTGELFF; DNA: TGTGCCAGCAGCTTAGAGTCGCGGACGAACACCGGGGAGCTGTTTTTT
size: NA; D: NA; V: TRBV12-3/TRBV12-4; J: TRBJ1-3; CDR3: CASTSGGHTIYF; DNA: TGTGCCAGCACCTCGGGTGGCCACACCATATATTTT
size: once; D: NA; V: TRBV11-3; J: TRBJ2-3; CDR3: CASSLDRPGADTQYF; DNA: TGTGCCAGCAGCTTAGATCGGCCAGGGGCGGATACGCAGTATTTT
size: few; D: NA; V: TRBV12-3/TRBV12-4; J: TRBJ2-1; CDR3: CASSSLYNEQFF; DNA: TGTGCCAGCAGTTCACTCTACAATGAGCAGTTCTTC
size: NA; D: NA; V: TRBV3-1/TRBV3-2; J: TRBJ1-1; CDR3: CASSWAGEAFF; DNA: TGTGCCAGCAGCTGGGCGGGGGAAGCTTTCTTT
size: NA; D: NA; V: TRBV7-2; J: TRBJ2-7; CDR3: CASSSIDSSTYEQYF; DNA: TGTGCCAGCAGCTCCATCGACAGTAGCACCTACGAGCAGTACTTC
size: NA; D: NA; V: TRBV14; J: TRBJ1-1; CDR3: CASSQDSPRRTEAFF; DNA: TGTGCCAGCAGCCAAGATTCCCCGCGGAGAACTGAAGCTTTCTTT
size: once; D: TRBD1; V: TRBV19; J: TRBJ1-4; CDR3: CASKKGQGLSEKLFF; DNA: TGTGCCAGTAAGAAAGGACAGGGGTTATCTGAAAAACTGTTTTTT
size: NA; D: NA; V: TRBV6-2/TRBV6-3; J: TRBJ2-5; CDR3: CASSYSFHVGDQETQYF; DNA: TGTGCCAGCAGTTACTCGTTCCATGTAGGAGATCAAGAGACCCAGTACTTC
size: NA; D: TRBD1; V: TRBV29-1; J: TRBJ2-7; CDR3: CSARDRGPYEQYF; DNA: TGCAGCGCTCGGGACAGGGGACCCTACGAGCAGTACTTC